This is a list of T cell receptor beta chains from one sample in a study of pediatric ulcerative colitis. Measured with immunoSEQ multiplex PCR; TCRdb has only the in-frame clones, and not every one. The top ten clones hold 3.5% to 4.5% of a sample with roughly 49,000 clones, around 76% of them seen once. Sequenced: gut tissue. Receptor source: a girl aged 5-17 years with moderate ulcerative colitis. CDR3s include the opening cysteine and the closing phenylalanine or tryptophan. D genes are given only for firm matches. Rows may omit the clone size; those that give it use once, few, many or a size class.

D	size	V	length	J	DNA	CDR3
.	few	TRBV10-2	12	TRBJ2-5	TGCGCCAGCGGAAGACAGCAAGAGACCCAGTACTTC	CASGRQQETQYF
TRBD1	.	TRBV30	13	TRBJ1-1	TGTGCCCAAACACAGGGGGTGAACACTGAAGCTTTCTTT	CAQTQGVNTEAFF
TRBD1	.	TRBV7-9	15	TRBJ1-4	TGTGCCAGCAGCTTGAGGACAGGGACGAGTGAAAAACTGTTTTTT	CASSLRTGTSEKLFF
.	.	TRBV5-1	14	TRBJ1-3	TGCGCCAGCAGCTTGACTGGGGCTGGAAACACCATATATTTT	CASSLTGAGNTIYF
.	.	TRBV30	12	TRBJ1-2	TGTGCCTCCACAATCTCCGTGGGAGGCTACACCTTC	CASTISVGGYTF
TRBD2	.	TRBV2	14	TRBJ2-7	TGTGCCAGCAGTGAGGGGGGGAACCCCTACGAGCAGTACTTC	CASSEGGNPYEQYF
.	.	TRBV19	13	TRBJ2-5	TGTGCCAGTAGTAATGTCAGAAAAGAGACCCAGTACTTC	CASSNVRKETQYF
.	.	TRBV25-1	12	TRBJ1-1	TGTGCCACCGGACTATCCGCCTTTGAAGCTTTCTTT	CATGLSAFEAFF
TRBD1	.	TRBV7-6	16	TRBJ1-1	TGTGCCAGCAGCTTAGGGGGGGGACAGGGGAGCACTGAAGCTTTCTTT	CASSLGGGQGSTEAFF
TRBD2	.	TRBV28	14	TRBJ2-3	TGTGCCAGCAGCGTAGCGGGAGGCACAGATACGCAGTATTTT	CASSVAGGTDTQYF
TRBD1	few	TRBV6-1	16	TRBJ1-6	TGTGCCAGCAGTGCTTTGGGACAGGGCTTGGGTTCACCCCTCCACTTT	CASSALGQGLGSPLHF
TRBD2	.	TRBV27	13	TRBJ2-7	TGTGCCAGCAGGGGGACTAGCGGGAGGCGCTTTTACTTC	CASRGTSGRRFYF
.	.	TRBV7-2	15	TRBJ2-3	TGTGCCAGCAGCAAACCGTACTTGAGGACAGATACGCAGTATTTT	CASSKPYLRTDTQYF
.	medium-sized	TRBV29-1	15	TRBJ2-1	TGCAGCGTTGAAGCCCCTTTGACTAGTCTCAATGAGCAGTTCTTC	CSVEAPLTSLNEQFF
.	.	TRBV5-1	12	TRBJ1-1	TGCGCCAGCAGCTTGGAAGGGACTGAAGCTTTCTTT	CASSLEGTEAFF
TRBD1	.	TRBV5-8	14	TRBJ2-7	TGTGCCAGCAGCCCGGACAGGGGGATTCGCGAGCAGTACTTC	CASSPDRGIREQYF